This T cell receptor beta chain is drawn from a study of PD-1 blockade in classical Hodgkin lymphoma. This clone was observed once. The antigen is unknown. This table comes from immunoSEQ multiplex PCR, and its TCRdb copy is limited to in-frame clones, with some not included. The sample consists of some 64,000 clones, 80% to 90% of them appearing once. Relapses following autologous stem cell transplantation were seen in all patients, with brentuximab vedotin exposure varying. The patients, who had relapsed/refractory classical Hodgkin lymphoma, achieved best responses of complete response, partial response or progressive disease. Study-wide points: Diversity similar to that of newly diagnosed patients was seen at baseline in complete responders. Newly diagnosed patients reportedly trailed healthy donors in baseline TCR diversity. TCR diversity in CD4+, not CD8+, cells rose significantly by C4D1.

The CDR3 spans 15 residues. The receptor's source is a human donor with classical Hodgkin lymphoma. The chain carries TRBV21-1 and TRBJ2-5; TRBD2, the table's D call, was not compared with the DNA. TRBV21-1 is reported as a pseudogene. Sequenced here: peripheral blood mononuclear cells (PBMCs), sampled at baseline. In nucleotides, the CDR3 is TGTGCCAGCAGCAAAATACAACGGGGACAAGAGACCCAGTACTTC. Amino acids: CASSKIQRGQETQYF.